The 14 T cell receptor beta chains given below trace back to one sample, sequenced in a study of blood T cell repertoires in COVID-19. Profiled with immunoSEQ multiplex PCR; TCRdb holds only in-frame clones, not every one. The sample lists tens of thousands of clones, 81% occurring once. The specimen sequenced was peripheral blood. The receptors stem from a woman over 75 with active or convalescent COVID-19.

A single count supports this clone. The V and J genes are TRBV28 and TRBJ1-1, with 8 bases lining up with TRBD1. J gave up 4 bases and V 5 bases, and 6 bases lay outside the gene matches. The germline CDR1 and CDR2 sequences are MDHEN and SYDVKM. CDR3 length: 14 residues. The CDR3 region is CASSTPDRVTEAFF. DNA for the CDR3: TGTGCCAGCAGTACACCGGACAGGGTCACTGAAGCTTTCTTT.

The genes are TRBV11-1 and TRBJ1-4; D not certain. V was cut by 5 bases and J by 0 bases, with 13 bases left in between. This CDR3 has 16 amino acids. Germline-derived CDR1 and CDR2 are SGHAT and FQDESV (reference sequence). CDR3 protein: CASSTLEAATNEKLFF. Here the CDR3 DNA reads TGTGCCAGCAGCACTCTGGAGGCCGCAACTAATGAAAAACTGTTTTTT.

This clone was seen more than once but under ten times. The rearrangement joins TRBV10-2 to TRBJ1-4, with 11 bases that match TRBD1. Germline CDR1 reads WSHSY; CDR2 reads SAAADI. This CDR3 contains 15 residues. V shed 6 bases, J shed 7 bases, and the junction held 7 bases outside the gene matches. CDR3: CASSGQGARGEKLFF. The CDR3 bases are TGCGCCAGCAGCGGACAGGGGGCTCGAGGTGAAAAACTGTTTTTT.

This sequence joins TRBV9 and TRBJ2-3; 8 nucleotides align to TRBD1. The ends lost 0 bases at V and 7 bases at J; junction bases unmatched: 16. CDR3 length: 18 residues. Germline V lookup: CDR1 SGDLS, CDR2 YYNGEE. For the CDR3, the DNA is TGTGCCAGCAGCGTAGGGTCTTTGACAGGGGCGTCCTTTAATACGCAGTATTTT. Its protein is CASSVGSLTGASFNTQYF.

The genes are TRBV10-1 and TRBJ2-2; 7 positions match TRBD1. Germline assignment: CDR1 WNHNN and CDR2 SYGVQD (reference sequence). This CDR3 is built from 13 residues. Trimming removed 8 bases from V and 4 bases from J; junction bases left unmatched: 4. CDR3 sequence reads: CASRDSLTGELFF. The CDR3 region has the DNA TGCGCCAGCCGGGACAGTCTCACCGGGGAGCTGTTTTTT.

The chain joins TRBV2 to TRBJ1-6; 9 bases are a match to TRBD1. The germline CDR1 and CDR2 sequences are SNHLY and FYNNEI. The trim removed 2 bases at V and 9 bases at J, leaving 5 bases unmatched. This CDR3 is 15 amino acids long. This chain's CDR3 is CASSELQGAGSPLHF. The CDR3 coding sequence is TGTGCCAGCAGTGAATTACAGGGGGCGGGTTCACCCCTCCACTTT.

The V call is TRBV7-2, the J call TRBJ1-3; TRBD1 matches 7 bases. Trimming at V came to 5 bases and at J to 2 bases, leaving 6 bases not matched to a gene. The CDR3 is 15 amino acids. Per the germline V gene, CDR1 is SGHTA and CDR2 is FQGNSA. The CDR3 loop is CASSTPDRAGNTIYF. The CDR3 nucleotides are TGTGCCAGCAGCACTCCCGACAGGGCTGGAAACACCATATATTTT.

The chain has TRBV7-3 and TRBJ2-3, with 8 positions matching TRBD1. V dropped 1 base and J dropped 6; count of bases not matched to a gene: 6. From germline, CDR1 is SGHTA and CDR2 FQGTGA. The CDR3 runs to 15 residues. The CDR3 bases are TGTGCCAGCAGCTTAATAGGACAGGGATCGGATACGCAGTATTTT. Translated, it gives CASSLIGQGSDTQYF.

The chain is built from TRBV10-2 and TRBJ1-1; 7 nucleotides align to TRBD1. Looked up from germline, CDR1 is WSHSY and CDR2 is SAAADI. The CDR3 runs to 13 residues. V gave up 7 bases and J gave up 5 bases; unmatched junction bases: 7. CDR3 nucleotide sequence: TGCGCCAGCAACCCAGGGGGTGGTACTGAAGCTTTCTTT. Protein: CASNPGGGTEAFF.

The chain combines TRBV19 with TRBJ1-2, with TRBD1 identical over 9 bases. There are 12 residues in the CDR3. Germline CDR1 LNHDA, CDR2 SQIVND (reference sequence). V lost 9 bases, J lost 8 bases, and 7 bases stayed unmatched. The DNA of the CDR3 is TGTGCCAGCAGGGACAGGGAAAAGGGCTACACCTTC. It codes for CASRDREKGYTF. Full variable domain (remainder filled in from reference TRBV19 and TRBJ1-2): DGGITQSPKYLFRKEGQNVTLSCEQNLNHDAMYWYRQDPGQGLRLIYYSQIVNDFQKGDIAEGYSVSREKKESFPLTVTSAQKNPTAFYLCASRDREKGYTFGSGTRLTVV.

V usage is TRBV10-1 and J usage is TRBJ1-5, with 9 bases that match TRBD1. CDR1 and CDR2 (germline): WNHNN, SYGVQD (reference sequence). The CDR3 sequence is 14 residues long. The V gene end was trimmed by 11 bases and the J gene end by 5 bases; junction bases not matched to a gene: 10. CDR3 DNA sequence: TGCGCCCGTCCAAGGGACAGGGTTGATCAGCCCCAGCATTTT. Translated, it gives CARPRDRVDQPQHF.

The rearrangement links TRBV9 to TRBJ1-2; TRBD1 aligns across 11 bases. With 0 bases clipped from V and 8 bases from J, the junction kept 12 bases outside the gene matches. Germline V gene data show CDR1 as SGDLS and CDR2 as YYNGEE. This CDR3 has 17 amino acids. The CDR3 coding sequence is TGTGCCAGCAGCGTAGGAGTTTCTGGACAGGGGGCAGGGGGCTACACCTTC. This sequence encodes CASSVGVSGQGAGGYTF.

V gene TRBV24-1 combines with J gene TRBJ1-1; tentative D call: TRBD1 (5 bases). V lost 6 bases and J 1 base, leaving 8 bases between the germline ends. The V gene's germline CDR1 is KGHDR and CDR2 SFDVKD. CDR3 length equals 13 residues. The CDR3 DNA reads TGTGCCACCAGTAGTCAGGGGAACACTGAAGCTTTCTTT. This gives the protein CATSSQGNTEAFF.

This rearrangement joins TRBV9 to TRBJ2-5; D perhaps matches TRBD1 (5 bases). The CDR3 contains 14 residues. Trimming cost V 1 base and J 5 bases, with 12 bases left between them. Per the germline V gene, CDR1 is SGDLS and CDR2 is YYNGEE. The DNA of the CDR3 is TGTGCCAGCAGCGTAAGCGCCAGGGATGAGACCCAGTACTTC. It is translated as CASSVSARDETQYF.